This record looks at one T cell receptor (beta chain) sequence and its context. The table lists this clone with a count of one. No cognate antigen has been identified for it. Per-base quality was not reported, and no clone a single base away is much larger than it. V lost 4 bases and J lost 4 bases, and the count of bases not matched to a germline gene is 8. Via the germline V gene, CDR1 is SGHTA and CDR2 FQGNSA. The CDR3 covers 15 residues, taking in both the cysteine and the phenylalanine. Kept here is only the CDR3 DNA, which spans 45 bases and is read in frame from base 1. The data derive from a study of T cell clonotyping in hematopoietic cell transplantation (TCRdb year 2021). About the full investigation: The study collected 130 or so blood samples from some 33 consecutive transplant recipients and their related donors. Patients were recruited between September 2015 and 2017 and followed until late 2020 or death. What the study reported, not specific to this receptor: After transplant, TCR diversity in recipients dropped, and pathologically expanded clonotypes increased progressively from day 30 to day 180. Just a small fraction of recipient repertoires overlapped with donor repertoires, and more than 97% appeared de novo at the given depth. Sample size was limited, and cells were not sorted, so CD4 and CD8 repertoire contributions could not be separated. Broader posttransplant TCR repertoire diversity was predicted by donor and pretransplant recipient Inverse Simpson Index values.

In light of the paper, this sample's time point label describes: 100 days after allo-HCT. Blood samples were obtained from recipients approximately 28 days before transplant and at days 30, 100 and 180 after transplant. Using Nuclei Lysis Solution, genomic DNA was extracted from unfractionated peripheral blood mononuclear cells that were either fresh or cryopreserved. The immunoSEQ assay, a bias-controlled multiplex PCR using V- and J-specific primers, was used to amplify TCR beta CDR3 regions from genomic DNA. A proprietary barcode and Illumina adapter sequences were added to the CDR3 amplicons in a second PCR step. An Illumina MiSeq instrument was used for sequencing of the CDR3 libraries. The original methods were these. Export and quality control were performed with immunoSEQ Analyzer 3.0, and downstream analyses were performed with R Bioconductor and Immunarch. Only productive rearrangements in the normalized downsampled data set were used to calculate repertoire metrics. Pathologically expanded clonotypes were defined as those larger than 5 templates in the normalized cohort. The Inverse Simpson Index was used to measure repertoire diversity. To capture all clonotypes, CMV-specificity analyses were performed on the non-normalized data set. The table was pulled from immuneACCESS by TCRdb, which kept in-frame rearrangements only. Such tables lose some clones; where checked, under half of the loss comes from unresolved V genes, and the rest has no known cause. V, J and clone size are taken as reported in that table, and D and trimming were inferred from the DNA itself. Counted in this sample were 5,000 to 7,500 clones; around 86% of them appeared once. 7.5% to 8.5% of the sample lies in the top ten.

The V gene is TRBV7-2 and the J gene is TRBJ2-3, with 7 central nucleotides matching TRBD2. Source: peripheral blood mononuclear cells, taken 100 days after allogeneic stem cell transplant. This TCR derives from a male patient in his 40s who had an allogeneic stem cell transplant from an unrelated donor, so the T cells may come from the graft donor. Some clones in this sample may be carry-over from other donors' samples. Here is the DNA: TGTGCCAGCAGCTGGGGACTAAGCGGTGCAGATACGCAGTATTTT. Translated, this gives CASSWGLSGADTQYF.